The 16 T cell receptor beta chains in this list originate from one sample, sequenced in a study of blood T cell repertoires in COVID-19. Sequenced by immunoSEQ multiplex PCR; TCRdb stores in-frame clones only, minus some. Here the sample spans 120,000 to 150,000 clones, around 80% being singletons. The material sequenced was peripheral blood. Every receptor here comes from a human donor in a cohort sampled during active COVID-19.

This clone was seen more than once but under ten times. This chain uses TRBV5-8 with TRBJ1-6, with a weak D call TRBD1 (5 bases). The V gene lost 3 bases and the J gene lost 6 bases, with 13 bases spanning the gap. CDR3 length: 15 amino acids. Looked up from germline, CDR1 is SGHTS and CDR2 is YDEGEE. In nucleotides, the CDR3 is TGTGCCAGCAGCTGGGGTCGAGACAGTAATTCACCCCTCCACTTT. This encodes CASSWGRDSNSPLHF.

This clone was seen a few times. CDR3 coding DNA: TGTGCCAGCAGCGTGGGACAGGGAACTGAAAAACTGTTTTTT. This gives the protein CASSVGQGTEKLFF. V is TRBV9 and J is TRBJ1-4; 9 bases match TRBD1. In germline, CDR1 is SGDLS, CDR2 YYNGEE. The trim removed 2 bases at V and 7 bases at J, leaving 3 bases unmatched. This CDR3 region has 14 residues.

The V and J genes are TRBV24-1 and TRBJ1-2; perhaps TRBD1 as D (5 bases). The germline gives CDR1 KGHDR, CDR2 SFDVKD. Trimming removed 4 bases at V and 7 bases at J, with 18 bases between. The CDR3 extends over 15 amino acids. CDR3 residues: CATSDQGDRAGGYTF. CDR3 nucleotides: TGTGCCACCAGTGACCAAGGGGATAGGGCAGGTGGCTACACCTTC.

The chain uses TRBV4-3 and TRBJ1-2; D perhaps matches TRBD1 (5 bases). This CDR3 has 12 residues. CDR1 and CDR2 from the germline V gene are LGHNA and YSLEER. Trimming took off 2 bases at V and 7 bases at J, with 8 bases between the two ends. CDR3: CASSQQGIGYTF. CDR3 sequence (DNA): TGCGCCAGCAGCCAACAGGGAATTGGCTACACCTTC.

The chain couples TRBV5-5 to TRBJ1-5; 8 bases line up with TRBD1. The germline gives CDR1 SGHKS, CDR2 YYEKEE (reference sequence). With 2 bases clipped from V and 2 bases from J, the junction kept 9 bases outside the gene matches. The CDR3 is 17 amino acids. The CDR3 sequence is CASSFLTGEIGNQPQHF. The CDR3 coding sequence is TGTGCCAGCAGCTTTCTGACAGGGGAGATAGGCAATCAGCCCCAGCATTTT.

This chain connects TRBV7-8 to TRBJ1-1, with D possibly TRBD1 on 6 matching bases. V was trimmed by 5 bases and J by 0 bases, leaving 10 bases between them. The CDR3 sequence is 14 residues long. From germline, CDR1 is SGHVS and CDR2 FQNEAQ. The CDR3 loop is CASSPWTVNTEAFF. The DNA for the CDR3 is TGTGCCAGCAGCCCCTGGACAGTGAACACTGAAGCTTTCTTT.

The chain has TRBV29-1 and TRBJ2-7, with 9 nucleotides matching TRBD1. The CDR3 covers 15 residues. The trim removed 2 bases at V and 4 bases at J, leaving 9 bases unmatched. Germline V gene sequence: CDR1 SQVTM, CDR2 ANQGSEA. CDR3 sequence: CSVESRHRGLYEQYF. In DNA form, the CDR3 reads TGCAGCGTTGAATCCCGCCACAGGGGGCTTTACGAGCAGTACTTC.

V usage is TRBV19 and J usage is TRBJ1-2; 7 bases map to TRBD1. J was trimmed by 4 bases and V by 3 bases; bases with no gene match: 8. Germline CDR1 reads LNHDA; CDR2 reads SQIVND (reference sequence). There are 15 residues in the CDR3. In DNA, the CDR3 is TGTGCCAGTAGTATCACCAGGGGGTTTGGCTATGGCTACACCTTC. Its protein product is CASSITRGFGYGYTF.

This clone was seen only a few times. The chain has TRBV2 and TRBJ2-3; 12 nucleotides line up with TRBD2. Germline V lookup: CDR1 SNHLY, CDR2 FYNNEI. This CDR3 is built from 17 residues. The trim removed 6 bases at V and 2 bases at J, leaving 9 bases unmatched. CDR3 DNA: TGTGCCAGCAGCCTCCCCGGACTAGCGGGGAACACAGATACGCAGTATTTT. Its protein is CASSLPGLAGNTDTQYF.

The CDR3 here is CASSQDDRREAFF. CDR3 coding DNA: TGTGCCAGCAGCCAAGATGACAGACGTGAAGCTTTCTTT. The J gene is TRBJ1-1, the V gene TRBV14; maybe TRBD1 (5 bases). The CDR3 spans 13 residues. The ends were cut back, 0 bases at V and 7 bases at J, with 9 bases in the middle. The germline gives CDR1 SGHDN, CDR2 FVKESK.

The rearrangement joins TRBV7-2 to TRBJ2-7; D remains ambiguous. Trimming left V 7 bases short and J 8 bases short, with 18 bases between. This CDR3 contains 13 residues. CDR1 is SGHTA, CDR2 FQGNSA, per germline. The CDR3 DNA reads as TGTGCCAGCACCCTCGATTACCAGGAACAGCAGTACTTC. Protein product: CASTLDYQEQQYF. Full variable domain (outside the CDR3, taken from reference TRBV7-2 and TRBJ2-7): GAGVSQSPSNKVTEKGKDVELRCDPISGHTALYWYRQSLGQGLEFLIYFQGNSAPDKSGLPSDRFSAERTGGSVSTLTIQRTQQEDSAVYLCASTLDYQEQQYFGPGTRLTVT.

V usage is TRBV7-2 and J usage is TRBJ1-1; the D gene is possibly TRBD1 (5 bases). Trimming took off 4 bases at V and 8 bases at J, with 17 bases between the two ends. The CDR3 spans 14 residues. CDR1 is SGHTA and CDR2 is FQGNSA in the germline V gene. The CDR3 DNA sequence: TGTGCCAGCAGCTCGGGTCGGTCCGGGGGAGAAGCTTTCTTT. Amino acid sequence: CASSSGRSGGEAFF.

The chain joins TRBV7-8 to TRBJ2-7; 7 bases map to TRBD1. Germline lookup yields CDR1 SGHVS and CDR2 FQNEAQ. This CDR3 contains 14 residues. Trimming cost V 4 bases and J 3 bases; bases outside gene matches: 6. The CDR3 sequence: CASSWGTELYEQYF. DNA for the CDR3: TGTGCCAGCAGCTGGGGGACAGAACTCTACGAGCAGTACTTC.

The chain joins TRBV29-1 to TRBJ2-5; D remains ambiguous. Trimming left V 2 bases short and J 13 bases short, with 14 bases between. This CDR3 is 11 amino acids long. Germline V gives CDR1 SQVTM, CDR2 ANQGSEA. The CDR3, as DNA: TGCAGCGTTGAATTGACTCTGGATCGGTACTTC. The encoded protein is CSVELTLDRYF.

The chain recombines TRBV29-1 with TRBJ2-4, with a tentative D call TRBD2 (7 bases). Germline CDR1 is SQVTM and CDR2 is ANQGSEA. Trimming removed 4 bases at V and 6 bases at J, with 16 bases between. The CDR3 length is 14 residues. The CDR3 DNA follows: TGCAGCGTTGTGGGGGGGGCCTCGGTAAACATTCAGTACTTC. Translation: CSVVGGASVNIQYF. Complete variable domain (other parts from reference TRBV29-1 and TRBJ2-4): SAVISQKPSRDICQRGTSLTIQCQVDSQVTMMFWYRQQPGQSLTLIATANQGSEATYESGFVIDKFPISRPNLTFSTLTVSNMSPEDSSIYLCSVVGGASVNIQYFGAGTRLSVL.

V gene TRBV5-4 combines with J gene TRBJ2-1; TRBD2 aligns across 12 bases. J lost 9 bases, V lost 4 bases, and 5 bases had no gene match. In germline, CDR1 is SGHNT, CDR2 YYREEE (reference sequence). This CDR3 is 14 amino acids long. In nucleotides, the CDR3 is TGTGCCAGCAGCCCACGACTAGCGGGGGTTGAGCAGTTCTTC. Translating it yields CASSPRLAGVEQFF.